This is a list of T cell receptor beta chains from one sample in a study of radiotherapy plus CTLA-4 blockade in lung cancer. Profiling relied on immunoSEQ multiplex PCR, and the TCRdb table lists in-frame clones only, not all of them. The sample contains some 94,000 clones, roughly 85% of which appear only once. The material sequenced was peripheral blood, taken from a patient treated with radiotherapy plus ipilimumab. These TCRs come from a human donor with non-small cell lung cancer that progressed on radiotherapy plus ipilimumab. Each CDR3 is given with its conserved first and last residue. A D gene is named only where the DNA matches it firmly. Rows may omit the clone size; those that give it use once, few, many or a size class.

CASSSNGGGQPQHF | TGTGCCAGCAGCTCCAACGGGGGAGGTCAGCCCCAGCATTTT | TRBV5-6 | - | 14 | TRBJ1-5 | once
CASSLVPVGALSSGNTIYF | TGCGCCAGCAGCTTGGTCCCAGTTGGGGCGCTGAGCTCTGGAAACACCATATATTTT | TRBV5-1 | - | 19 | TRBJ1-3 | -
CASSQEQGNTDTQYF | TGTGCCAGCAGCCAAGAACAGGGTAACACAGATACGCAGTATTTT | TRBV4-2 | - | 15 | TRBJ2-3 | -
CASSLTSDREETQYF | TGTGCCAGCAGCTTAACCTCAGACAGGGAAGAGACCCAGTACTTC | TRBV7-5 | - | 15 | TRBJ2-5 | -
CAWTRQSTGGYTF | TGTGCCTGGACCCGACAGTCCACTGGTGGCTACACCTTC | TRBV30 | - | 13 | TRBJ1-2 | -
CASKGGGLGYTF | TGTGCCAGCAAAGGGGGGGGGCTCGGCTACACCTTC | TRBV27 | - | 12 | TRBJ1-2 | few
CAMRPGADGEQYF | TGTGCCATGCGACCGGGCGCTGACGGCGAGCAGTACTTC | TRBV10-3 | - | 13 | TRBJ2-7 | -
CASTSGRLQFF | TGTGCCAGCACTAGCGGGAGGCTTCAGTTCTTC | TRBV6-5 | TRBD2 | 11 | TRBJ2-1 | -
CASSYPGQVEGSGELFF | TGTGCCAGCAGTTACCCGGGACAGGTCGAGGGGTCCGGGGAGCTGTTTTTT | TRBV6-7 | TRBD1 | 17 | TRBJ2-2 | -
CASSPRGTGFTGELFF | TGTGCCAGCAGCCCCCGTGGGACAGGGTTCACCGGGGAGCTGTTTTTT | TRBV9 | TRBD1 | 16 | TRBJ2-2 | -
CASRQGSLGEQFF | TGCGCCAGCAGACAGGGAAGCTTGGGTGAGCAGTTCTTC | TRBV5-1 | - | 13 | TRBJ2-1 | -
CASSWGQGAGQPQHF | TGTGCCAGCAGCTGGGGACAGGGGGCAGGTCAGCCCCAGCATTTT | TRBV7-6 | TRBD1 | 15 | TRBJ1-5 | -
CASSYSLQMMAFF | TGTGCCAGCAGTTACTCTCTCCAAATGATGGCTTTCTTT | TRBV6-6 | - | 13 | TRBJ1-1 | -
CASSLGGGQSSYEQYF | TGCGCCAGCAGCTTGGGGGGGGGACAAAGCTCCTACGAGCAGTACTTC | TRBV5-1 | - | 16 | TRBJ2-7 | -
CASTLGGGRIDEQFF | TGTGCCAGTACCCTAGGCGGCGGGAGGATCGATGAGCAGTTCTTC | TRBV19 | TRBD2 | 15 | TRBJ2-1 | once
CASNWGAGTEAFF | TGTGCCAGCAACTGGGGCGCCGGCACTGAAGCTTTCTTT | TRBV6-5 | - | 13 | TRBJ1-1 | -
CASSYTRQASPTGELFF | TGTGCCAGCAGCTATACGCGACAGGCCTCGCCCACCGGGGAGCTGTTTTTT | TRBV5-4 | - | 17 | TRBJ2-2 | -
CASSVEFAGELFF | TGTGCCAGCAGTGTAGAGTTTGCCGGGGAGCTGTTTTTT | TRBV2 | - | 13 | TRBJ2-2 | once
CASSFAPVQGNQPQHF | TGTGCCAGCAGTTTCGCCCCTGTACAGGGGAATCAGCCCCAGCATTTT | TRBV27 | TRBD1 | 16 | TRBJ1-5 | -
CASSLTLPSSYNEQFF | TGCGCCAGCAGCTTGACCCTACCCAGCTCCTACAATGAGCAGTTCTTC | TRBV5-1 | - | 16 | TRBJ2-1 | -
CASSPGTSVTNTGELFF | TGTGCCAGCAGCCCCGGGACTAGCGTCACGAACACCGGGGAGCTGTTTTTT | TRBV11-1 | TRBD2 | 17 | TRBJ2-2 | -
CASSWVRVLSNQPQHF | TGTGCCAGCAGTTGGGTCCGGGTTTTGAGCAATCAGCCCCAGCATTTT | TRBV28 | - | 16 | TRBJ1-5 | -
CASSDPTGGGEKLFF | TGTGCCAGCAGCGACCCGACAGGGGGGGGTGAAAAACTGTTTTTT | TRBV6-6 | TRBD1 | 15 | TRBJ1-4 | -
CASSPAGSGYYGYTF | TGTGCCAGCTCACCAGCAGGGTCGGGTTACTATGGCTACACCTTC | TRBV18 | - | 15 | TRBJ1-2 | -
CSVIRVQETQYF | TGCAGCGTCATCAGGGTCCAAGAGACCCAGTACTTC | TRBV29-1 | - | 12 | TRBJ2-5 | -
CASDAPKSRETQYF | TGTGCCAGCGACGCCCCAAAGTCGCGAGAGACCCAGTACTTC | TRBV5-6 | - | 14 | TRBJ2-5 | -
CASSLEDRYGYTF | TGCGCCAGCAGCTTGGAAGACAGATATGGCTACACCTTC | TRBV5-1 | - | 13 | TRBJ1-2 | -
CASSQDSQGGTEAFF | TGCGCCAGCAGCCAAGATTCCCAGGGCGGCACTGAAGCTTTCTTT | TRBV4-1 | - | 15 | TRBJ1-1 | -
CASSRTGGVTNEKLFF | TGTGCCAGCAGCAGAACAGGGGGCGTAACTAATGAAAAACTGTTTTTT | TRBV7-2 | TRBD1 | 16 | TRBJ1-4 | -
CASSQGGISYEQYF | TGTGCCAGCAGCCAAGGGGGCATCTCCTACGAGCAGTACTTC | TRBV4-2 | - | 14 | TRBJ2-7 | -
CASSFVAGAIEKETQYF | TGTGCCAGCAGTTTCGTAGCGGGAGCTATAGAGAAAGAGACCCAGTACTTC | TRBV28 | TRBD2 | 17 | TRBJ2-5 | -
CSVEGGHRYEQYF | TGCAGCGTTGAAGGCGGGCACCGCTACGAGCAGTACTTC | TRBV29-1 | - | 13 | TRBJ2-7 | -
CASSPSDNEQFF | TGTGCCAGCAGCCCCAGTGACAATGAGCAGTTCTTC | TRBV11-2 | - | 12 | TRBJ2-1 | -
CASSPPDLRRNNEQFF | TGTGCCAGCAGCCCCCCGGACCTACGCCGGAACAATGAGCAGTTCTTC | TRBV9 | - | 16 | TRBJ2-1 | -
CATSPGRDTIYF | TGTGCCACCAGCCCGGGTCGAGACACCATATATTTT | TRBV15 | - | 12 | TRBJ1-3 | few
CASSSGGASGNTIYF | TGTGCCAGCAGTTCAGGGGGCGCATCTGGAAACACCATATATTTT | TRBV28 | TRBD1 | 15 | TRBJ1-3 | -
CASSVQPWTGHNEKLFF | TGTGCCAGCAGCGTGCAACCCTGGACAGGGCATAATGAAAAACTGTTTTTT | TRBV9 | TRBD1 | 17 | TRBJ1-4 | -
CASSSSLGGVREKLFF | TGTGCCAGCAGTTCCTCACTCGGGGGTGTACGTGAAAAACTGTTTTTT | TRBV28 | - | 16 | TRBJ1-4 | -
CASSLIIGGSLDEQFF | TGTGCCAGCAGCTTAATCATAGGCGGGAGCTTGGATGAGCAGTTCTTC | TRBV7-3 | TRBD2 | 16 | TRBJ2-1 | -
CASSVSGRGTGELFF | TGTGCCAGCAGCGTAAGCGGGAGGGGCACCGGGGAGCTGTTTTTT | TRBV9 | TRBD2 | 15 | TRBJ2-2 | -
CSVEGFPDRDYGYTF | TGCAGCGTTGAAGGTTTTCCGGACAGGGACTATGGCTACACCTTC | TRBV29-1 | TRBD1 | 15 | TRBJ1-2 | once
CASSYGETQYF | TGTGCCAGCAGTTACGGCGAGACCCAGTACTTC | TRBV6-6 | - | 11 | TRBJ2-5 | -
CASRAGASRPTYEQFF | TGTGCCAGTAGGGCTGGGGCTAGCCGTCCTACATATGAGCAGTTCTTC | TRBV19 | - | 16 | TRBJ2-1 | -
CASSQGTRRQGGTDTQYF | TGCGCCAGCAGCCAAGGTACACGTCGACAGGGGGGGACAGATACGCAGTATTTT | TRBV4-1 | TRBD1 | 18 | TRBJ2-3 | -
CASSRHGQGGFMNEQFF | TGCGCCAGCAGCCGCCATGGACAGGGGGGTTTTATGAATGAGCAGTTCTTC | TRBV5-1 | TRBD1 | 17 | TRBJ2-1 | -
CAWGHASNQPQHF | TGTGCCTGGGGACACGCTAGCAATCAGCCCCAGCATTTT | TRBV30 | - | 13 | TRBJ1-5 | -
CASSSAGTKVNIQYF | TGTGCCAGCAGCTCCGCCGGGACTAAGGTGAACATTCAGTACTTC | TRBV7-8 | TRBD2 | 15 | TRBJ2-4 | -